This TCR beta chain was profiled in a study of cytomegalovirus exposure and HLA in healthy donors. Germline assignment: CDR1 MGHDK and CDR2 SYGVNS. CDR3 length: 17 amino acids. V was clipped by 3 bases and J by 9 bases; unmatched bases: 19. Study results and caveats: According to the study, around 160 TCR beta chains were cytomegalovirus-associated. With further analysis later on, most CMV-associated TCR beta chains appeared HLA-restricted. Later, TCR association rates were found to vary by HLA locus, highest for DRB1 and lowest for HLA-C.

Use of 60 Vbeta and 13 Jbeta primers characterized the PCR. Clones were sequenced by immunoSEQ multiplex PCR, and TCRdb holds only the in-frame ones, with some missing. The profile covers 100,000 to 150,000 clones, with around three quarters appearing a single time and approximately 6.5% taken by the ten largest. Notes on this clone: Its antigen is as yet unknown.

The material sequenced was PBMCs. The source of this sequence is a woman aged 40 to 50 in good health and CMV-seronegative. The chain links TRBV25-1 to TRBJ1-2; TRBD1 agrees at 7 bases. The CDR3 is CASSDIPAGQPVWRYTF. CDR3 nucleotide sequence: TGTGCCAGCAGTGACATCCCCGCGGGACAGCCGGTTTGGCGCTACACCTTC.